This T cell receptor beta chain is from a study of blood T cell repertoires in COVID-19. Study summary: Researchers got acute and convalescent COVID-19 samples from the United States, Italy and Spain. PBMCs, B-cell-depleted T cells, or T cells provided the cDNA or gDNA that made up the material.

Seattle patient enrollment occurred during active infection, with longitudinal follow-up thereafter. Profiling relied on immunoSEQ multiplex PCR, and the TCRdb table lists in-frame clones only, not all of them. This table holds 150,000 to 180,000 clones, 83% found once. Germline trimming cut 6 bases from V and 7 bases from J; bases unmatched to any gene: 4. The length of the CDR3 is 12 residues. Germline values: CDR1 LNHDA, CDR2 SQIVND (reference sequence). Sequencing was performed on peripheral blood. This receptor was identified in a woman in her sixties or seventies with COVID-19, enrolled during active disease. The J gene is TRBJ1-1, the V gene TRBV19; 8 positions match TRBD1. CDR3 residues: CASRDRASEAFF. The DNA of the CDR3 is TGTGCCAGTAGGGACAGGGCTAGTGAAGCTTTCTTT.